A selection of T cell receptor beta chains follows, all from one sample in a study of beta chain features in type 1 diabetes. Profiling relied on immunoSEQ multiplex PCR, and the TCRdb table lists in-frame clones only, not all of them. The profile shows around 41,000 clones, 65% to 80% of them singletons. Sequences were obtained from Tregs from blood. Receptors originate from a man aged 25-45 years with type 1 diabetes. Some clones in this sample may be carry-over from other donors' samples. Both conserved end residues are part of each CDR3. The order of the fields is CDR3 protein, J gene, V gene.

CASSFDRGLGTEAFF	TRBJ1-1	TRBV18
CAGGSRRYGYTF	TRBJ1-2	TRBV30
CASTPWGGQNEQFF	TRBJ2-1	TRBV7-2
CASSSAGGQEQYF	TRBJ2-7	TRBV6-6
CASSLAQTGHGYTF	TRBJ1-2	TRBV7-9
CASSLNLGELFF	TRBJ2-2	TRBV7-2
CASHPSPWWGQGHTEAFF	TRBJ1-1	TRBV28
CASSLITNAGLFF	TRBJ1-4	TRBV5-6
CATSVGIGGEQFF	TRBJ2-1	TRBV7-2
CASRPTGTMNTEAFF	TRBJ1-1	TRBV7-2
CASSLIRGNEQFF	TRBJ2-1	TRBV7-3
CASSPALAGGQDTQYF	TRBJ2-3	TRBV7-6
CASSEDWAGDGYTF	TRBJ1-2	TRBV2
CASSLEGRGTGELFF	TRBJ2-2	TRBV5-4
CASSRTSGGLYNEQFF	TRBJ2-1	TRBV5-1
CASSPDSSEAFF	TRBJ1-1	TRBV28
CAIADIPNTEAFF	TRBJ1-1	TRBV10-3
CASSSAGTVPYEQYF	TRBJ2-7	TRBV28
CASSAGQGLSNSPLHF	TRBJ1-6	TRBV5-5
CASSLAGGAETQYF	TRBJ2-5	TRBV7-9
CSATTGTAEGYTF	TRBJ1-2	TRBV29-1
CASSYSGTRGFRELFF	TRBJ2-2	TRBV11-2
CASSPSPLAGGGTDTQYF	TRBJ2-3	TRBV4-2
CATRGETSTDTQYF	TRBJ2-3	TRBV6-5
CASSYGNRNYGYTF	TRBJ1-2	TRBV6-6
CASSSLRSGLAGGKITGELFF	TRBJ2-2	TRBV7-8
CASSPRGDEQYF	TRBJ2-7	TRBV18
CSGVGATEAFF	TRBJ1-1	TRBV29-1
CAWSPWTSGYTDTQYF	TRBJ2-3	TRBV30
CASSFGTGKEQYF	TRBJ2-7	TRBV7-2
CASSPLIGDTYNEQFF	TRBJ2-1	TRBV27
CASSLDGLYEQYF	TRBJ2-7	TRBV5-1
CASSQDLRKLFF	TRBJ1-4	TRBV4-3
CASSQDILGTGHAQPQHF	TRBJ1-5	TRBV4-3
CASSNRGYGYTF	TRBJ1-2	TRBV19
CASSPFQGSSGANVLTF	TRBJ2-6	TRBV18
CASSLGLAGGGTQYF	TRBJ2-3	TRBV7-3
CASSLEGGGSSPLHF	TRBJ1-6	TRBV11-2
CAISESRGGTQYF	TRBJ2-5	TRBV10-3
CASSSRAGASYNEQFF	TRBJ2-1	TRBV7-3
CASSLAAGGNYGYTF	TRBJ1-2	TRBV7-2
CASSLAGLANTGELFF	TRBJ2-2	TRBV5-1
CASSYSTREAFF	TRBJ1-1	TRBV6-5
CASSFAGVNEKLFF	TRBJ1-4	TRBV28
CSAGDPGNTIYF	TRBJ1-3	TRBV29-1
CASSLTGLAGRRLFSYNEQFF	TRBJ2-1	TRBV5-1